This is a list of T cell receptor beta chains from one sample in a study of blood T cell repertoires in COVID-19. TCRdb's copy holds only in-frame clones and misses some; the assay was immunoSEQ multiplex PCR. This sample has roughly 320,000 clones; around 86% occur once, and the top ten carry roughly 1.3%. The sample was peripheral blood. These receptors were collected from a man aged 70 or older with acute or convalescent COVID-19. Both conserved end residues are part of each CDR3. The D gene is left open where the match is weak. Clone size is shown for a subset of rows, as once, few, many or a class of expanded clone.

V: TRBV19; size: once; J: TRBJ1-1; D: TRBD1; DNA: TGTGCCAGTAGTCCTGGACAGGGGGTAAACACTGAAGCTTTCTTT; CDR3: CASSPGQGVNTEAFF
V: TRBV29-1; size: .; J: TRBJ2-5; D: .; DNA: TGCAGCGTTGCGATACAGGGAGAGACCCAGTACTTC; CDR3: CSVAIQGETQYF
V: TRBV10-3; size: .; J: TRBJ2-3; D: TRBD2; DNA: TGTGCCATCAGTGAGCCTGGGACTAGCCGAAAAACGCAGTATTTT; CDR3: CAISEPGTSRKTQYF
V: TRBV12-3/TRBV12-4; size: .; J: TRBJ1-1; D: TRBD1; DNA: TGTGCCAGCAGCTTAGGACAGGGCGCTGAAGCTTTCTTT; CDR3: CASSLGQGAEAFF
V: TRBV5-1; size: .; J: TRBJ1-1; D: TRBD1; DNA: TGCGCCAGCAGCTTGTCTGGCCTTGTGGCAGGGGGTGAAGCTTTCTTT; CDR3: CASSLSGLVAGGEAFF
V: TRBV10-3; size: .; J: TRBJ1-6; D: TRBD1; DNA: TGTGCCATCAGTGAGGGACAGGGCCCTAATTCACCCCTCCACTTT; CDR3: CAISEGQGPNSPLHF
V: TRBV3-1/TRBV3-2; size: .; J: TRBJ1-5; D: .; DNA: TGTGCCTCGCTGACAGGTAACAATCAGCCCCAGCATTTT; CDR3: CASLTGNNQPQHF
V: TRBV28; size: .; J: TRBJ2-1; D: TRBD1; DNA: TGTGCCAGCAGTTCGCCCGGGACAGGGCTCAATGAGCAGTTCTTC; CDR3: CASSSPGTGLNEQFF
V: TRBV6-2/TRBV6-3; size: .; J: TRBJ1-2; D: .; DNA: TGTGCCAGCAGTCTTACTTATAACTATGGCTACACCTTC; CDR3: CASSLTYNYGYTF
V: TRBV7-9; size: .; J: TRBJ1-4; D: TRBD1; DNA: TGTGCCAGCAGCCGACTCGGACAGGGGGCAAGTGAAAAACTGTTTTTT; CDR3: CASSRLGQGASEKLFF
V: TRBV28; size: once; J: TRBJ2-5; D: TRBD2; DNA: TGTGCCAGCAGTTTTGGTGGGACTAGCGGGGGGGCGGTAGAGACCCAGTACTTC; CDR3: CASSFGGTSGGAVETQYF
V: TRBV7-9; size: few; J: TRBJ2-7; D: .; DNA: TGTGCCAGCAGCCCAACCGGGACACCCTCCTACGAGCAGTACTTC; CDR3: CASSPTGTPSYEQYF
V: TRBV5-4; size: .; J: TRBJ2-2; D: .; DNA: TGTGCCAGCAGCTTCGGCAGGGATCACACCGGGGAGCTGTTTTTT; CDR3: CASSFGRDHTGELFF
V: TRBV7-2; size: .; J: TRBJ1-5; D: .; DNA: TGTGCCAGCAGCCCTGAGGGCGCCTTGAGTCAGCCCCAGCATTTT; CDR3: CASSPEGALSQPQHF
V: TRBV4-1; size: once; J: TRBJ2-6; D: TRBD2; DNA: TGCGCCAGCAGCCAAGAGGGGAGGGCTGGGGCCAACGTCCTGACTTTC; CDR3: CASSQEGRAGANVLTF
V: TRBV28; size: few; J: TRBJ2-7; D: TRBD2; DNA: TGTGCCAGCAGTACTCCTAGCGGGAGGGCCCCTGCAGGAGAGCAGTACTTC; CDR3: CASSTPSGRAPAGEQYF